This TCR beta chain was observed in a study of T cell repertoires in cytomegalovirus infection (dated by TCRdb to between 2018 and 2021). Regarding the research as a whole: The peptide stimulations were aimed at well-studied HLA-B-restricted epitopes as well as recently identified HLA-C-restricted CMV epitopes, whose presentation resists viral immunomodulation. Donor HLA type was relevant to the analysis, because carriage of CMV infection together with the matching HLA type was indicated by public TCR beta signatures. The investigation overall reported the following: In the ex vivo response, HLA-C-restricted CMV-specific TCR beta clonotypes were dominant, and in two of eight donors the single most frequent clonotype came from this HLA-C-restricted group. In both this cohort and an independent roughly 350-donor cohort, the cumulative frequency of public TCR beta family members distinguished carriers of CMV infection plus the relevant HLA type.

Sequencing relied on an Illumina HiSeq 1500. TCRdb trimmed public reads at Q25 via fastp, called clones via MiXCR and kept in-frame beta chains. One record per CDR3 amino acid sequence lists the most common genes and DNA. The sample table lists about 920,000 distinct CDR3 sequences, approximately 31% of them with a count of one. The top ten hold under 15% of the sample. A note on this clonotype: Its antigen is not yet known. Nothing much larger sits one base from this clone, and base qualities are not available.

From the cysteine through the phenylalanine, the CDR3 covers 15 amino acids. Of all the DNA, just the CDR3 is kept, 45 bases in frame from base 1. The junction shows trimming of 5 bases on V and 0 bases on J, plus 8 bases between the germline ends. The treatment or condition tag for this specimen amounts to: in vitro stimulation with specific CMV peptide epitopes to enrich CMV-specific T cells. The TCR was taken from a human donor in good health (CMV status not recorded). Some clones in this sample may be carry-over from other donors' samples. The sample was cultured CD8+ T cells from PBMCs, taken from culture after CMV antigen stimulation. The V and J segments used are TRBV12-3 or TRBV12-4 and TRBJ2-6; the D gene identity is not certain. The nucleotide sequence reads as follows: TGTGCCAGCAGTACAAGCAACTCTGGGGCCAACGTCCTGACTTTC. This codes for CASSTSNSGANVLTF.